The 8 T cell receptor beta chains below were found in one sample sequenced in a study of OX40 agonist ivuxolimab in advanced cancers. The library was prepared using the immunoSEQ multiplex PCR assay. The source is immuneACCESS, and TCRdb retained only in-frame sequences with V and J called. Part of the clones is not carried over; for the studies checked, unresolved V genes explain less than half of this, and the remainder is unexplained. The sample includes some 58,000 clones, with around nine tenths observed a single time. The top ten clonotypes cover 0.55% to 0.65% of the sample. Sequenced material: CD4+ or CD8+ T cells sorted from blood, taken in a trial of the OX40 agonist ivuxolimab. The receptors derive from an adult with an advanced solid tumor such as melanoma, head and neck, liver or kidney cancer.

The genes are TRBV5-4 and TRBJ2-5, with 15 nucleotides matching TRBD2. J was trimmed by 4 bases and V by 4 bases; bases with no gene match: 5. Germline V gene sequence: CDR1 SGHNT, CDR2 YYREEE (reference sequence). The CDR3 has 16 residues. CDR3 sequence (DNA): TGTGCCAGCAGCCCCCGGACTAGCGGGAGGGGAGAGACCCAGTACTTC. The encoded protein is CASSPRTSGRGETQYF.

This rearrangement joins TRBV11-3 to TRBJ2-5; D call uncertain. V was clipped by 3 bases and J by 5 bases, with 7 bases between them. The V gene's germline CDR1 is SGHNT and CDR2 YENEEA. This CDR3 has 12 amino acids. The CDR3 sequence is CASSLYIETQYF. The DNA for the CDR3 is TGTGCCAGCAGCTTGTACATTGAGACCCAGTACTTC.

The CDR3 protein is CASSPGASGTGEQFF. CDR3 in DNA: TGTGCCAGCAGTCCCGGGGCTAGCGGGACGGGAGAGCAGTTCTTC. J is TRBJ2-1 and V is TRBV5-6; 9 nucleotides align to TRBD2. V shed 5 bases, J shed 10 bases, and the junction held 13 bases outside the gene matches. The germline gives CDR1 SGHDT, CDR2 YYEEEE. The CDR3 consists of 15 residues.

The V and J genes are TRBV6-6 and TRBJ2-2; TRBD1 matches at 10 bases. V shed 6 bases and J 3 bases; nucleotides not matched to a gene: 4. CDR1 is MNHNY, CDR2 SVGAGI, per germline (reference sequence). This CDR3 has 15 amino acids. This CDR3 is CASSETGGDTGELFF. The CDR3 bases are TGTGCCAGCAGCGAGACAGGGGGCGACACCGGGGAGCTGTTTTTT.

This clone was found a few times. The genes are TRBV4-2 and TRBJ2-1; 9 positions agree with TRBD1. The CDR3 spans 13 residues. CDR1 and CDR2 (germline): LGHNA, YNFKEQ. V dropped 1 base and J dropped 12; count of bases not matched to a gene: 4. CDR3 nucleotide sequence: TGTGCCAGCAGCCAAGGCGAGACAGGGGGGCAGTTCTTC. The encoded protein is CASSQGETGGQFF.

This sequence joins TRBV2 and TRBJ1-2; no definite D call. The CDR3 covers 12 residues. V was trimmed by 7 bases and J by 4 bases, leaving 10 bases between them. Germline V gene data show CDR1 as SNHLY and CDR2 as FYNNEI. The CDR3 protein is CASISLGYGYTF. The DNA of the CDR3 is TGTGCCAGCATTAGCCTGGGCTATGGCTACACCTTC.

Of note for this clone: A read error may account for a junction end that differs from germline. V usage is TRBV5-1 and J usage is TRBJ2-5; 10 positions match TRBD2. The CDR3 runs 15 residues. The germline CDR1 and CDR2 sequences are SGHRS and YFSETQ. This CDR3 reads CASNLASGRQETQYF. The CDR3 DNA reads TGCGCCAGCAACTTGGCTAGCGGGAGACAAGAGACCCAGTACTTC.

This chain connects TRBV5-1 to TRBJ2-5; D may be TRBD1 (6 bases). Germline V CDR1 and CDR2: SGHRS, YFSETQ. V lost 0 bases, J lost 8 bases, and 8 bases lay in between. The CDR3 extends over 12 amino acids. CDR3 residues: CASSLAQGTQYF. The DNA of the CDR3 is TGCGCCAGCAGCTTGGCACAGGGAACCCAGTACTTC. Combining the CDR3 with reference TRBV5-1 and TRBJ2-5 gives the whole variable domain KAGVTQTPRYLIKTRGQQVTLSCSPISGHRSVSWYQQTPGQGLQFLFEYFSETQRNKGNFPGRFSGRQFSNSRSEMNVSTLELGDSALYLCASSLAQGTQYFGPGTRLLVL.